The text below deals with one T cell receptor beta chain. It was genomic DNA that served as the template for profiling TCR beta VDJ and CDR3. TCRdb fed the reads into MiXCR, producing one record per CDR3 protein. The sample includes over 150,000 distinct CDR3 sequences, about 48% of them seen just once. Germline assignment: CDR1 KGHDR and CDR2 SFDVKD. This CDR3 contains 15 residues. V shed 7 bases and J 5 bases; nucleotides not matched to a gene: 11. The data derive from a study of CD8+CD57+ T cells in acquired aplastic anemia. At the level of the study: The average for DNA from sorted CD4+ and CD8+ cells was approximately 3.2 ug.

The origin of this receptor is a human donor in good health. The rearrangement joins TRBV24-1 to TRBJ2-3; 7 bases line up with TRBD2. The sample taken for sequencing was sorted CD4+, CD8+, or CD8+CD57+ T cells (not recorded which) from PBMCs. The CDR3 here is CATRALSSGEDTQYF. The DNA for the CDR3 is TGTGCCACCAGGGCCCTGTCTAGCGGAGAAGATACGCAGTATTTT.